The clone carrying this T cell receptor beta chain was seen only once. The data originate from a study of preoperative IRX-2 immunotherapy in early breast cancer. As for treatment: preoperative locoregional IRX-2 cytokine immunotherapy. This phase Ib study tested locoregional IRX-2 cytokine immunotherapy given before surgery. Germline V gene sequence: CDR1 DFQATT, CDR2 SNEGSKA (reference sequence). This CDR3 has 10 amino acids. The assay was immunoSEQ multiplex PCR, and TCRdb's table has in-frame clones only and misses some. The sample has approximately 34,000 clones, around 96% seen once. The sample here was taken from a patient treated with IRX-2 immunotherapy. The clonotype comes from a human donor with breast cancer. The V and J genes are TRBV20-1 and TRBJ1-2; no clear D. The DNA for the CDR3 is TGCAGCGCCTATAACTATGGCTACACCTTC. Its translation is CSAYNYGYTF.